This TCR beta chain was sequenced for a study of CD8 T cells in ankylosing spondylitis. Study results and limitations: In ankylosing spondylitis blood, a motif of about 8 highly homologous TCR beta variants appeared characteristic. Reportedly, matched ankylosing spondylitis synovial fluid was significantly enriched for disease-linked clones. Researchers report that disease-linked clones proved CD8+ and relatively rare in peripheral blood.

With molecular barcodes, quantitative 5'-RACE was used to make the TCR beta libraries. From the 5' RACE reads, TCRdb called clonotypes with MiXCR, one entry per CDR3 protein. This sample has hundreds of thousands of distinct CDR3 sequences, with about 10% found just once. Germline V gene sequence: CDR1 SQVTM, CDR2 ANQGSEA. CDR3 length: 16 amino acids. J lost 1 base, V lost 1 base, and 4 bases had no gene match. The table lists this clonotype with many counts. The antigen remains undetermined. The TCR sequence derives from a male donor with ankylosing spondylitis. Source material: blood, either unsorted or a sorted T cell fraction (not recorded which). The rearrangement uses TRBV29-1 and TRBJ2-6, with 7 bases lining up with TRBD1. DNA of the CDR3: TGCAGCGTTGAAGGAAGGGGGCGATCTGGGGCCAACGTCCTGACTTTC. Translated, it gives CSVEGRGRSGANVLTF.